The 13 T cell receptor beta chains below come from one sample, sequenced in a study of shared clonotypes between healthy human individuals. Sequencing used immunoSEQ multiplex PCR; TCRdb keeps in-frame clones, though not all of them. This table has some 650,000 clones, almost 97% appearing once. Sequencing was performed on naive CD4+ T cells sorted from blood. The subset was: CD45RA+ positively selected. These receptors all stem from a woman aged 25 to 39 in good health.

This clone was seen just once. The chain has TRBV5-4 and TRBJ2-5; 9 nucleotides line up with TRBD1. Germline assignment: CDR1 SGHNT and CDR2 YYREEE (reference sequence). The CDR3 contains 15 residues. J was trimmed by 1 base and V by 4 bases; bases with no gene match: 5. The CDR3 sequence: CASSPGQGRQETQYF. The CDR3 bases are TGTGCCAGCAGCCCCGGACAGGGGCGCCAAGAGACCCAGTACTTC.

The chain employs TRBV6-5 and TRBJ2-2; 8 positions agree with TRBD2. The CDR3 covers 13 residues. V was clipped by 8 bases and J by 4 bases; unmatched bases: 3. The germline V gene encodes CDR1 MNHEY and CDR2 SVGAGI. The CDR3 loop is CASFSGATGELFF. The CDR3 DNA reads as TGTGCCAGCTTTAGCGGGGCCACCGGGGAGCTGTTTTTT.

This chain links TRBV27 with TRBJ1-1; 8 bases are a match to TRBD1. Germline V lookup: CDR1 MNHEY, CDR2 SMNVEV (reference sequence). The CDR3 loop spans 15 amino acids. V lost 6 bases and J lost 0; bases outside the gene matches: 6. This CDR3 reads CASSAGQVMNTEAFF. CDR3 nucleotide sequence: TGTGCCAGCAGCGCGGGACAGGTTATGAACACTGAAGCTTTCTTT.

The V gene is TRBV7-9, the J gene TRBJ2-3, with 13 positions matching TRBD2. V lost 4 bases and J lost 6; bases outside the gene matches: 7. Per the germline V gene, CDR1 is SEHNR and CDR2 is FQNEAQ (reference sequence). The CDR3 is 16 residues long. CDR3 DNA sequence: TGTGCCAGCAGCTCCAGACTAGCGGGAGGTGCGGATACGCAGTATTTT. Translation gives CASSSRLAGGADTQYF.

V is TRBV7-2 and J is TRBJ2-2; the D gene is possibly TRBD2 (6 bases). Per germline, CDR1 SGHTA and CDR2 FQGNSA. The CDR3 covers 16 residues. Deletions cut 1 base from V and 1 base from J, with 10 bases between. CDR3 protein: CASSLVGSGNTGELFF. CDR3 nucleotide sequence: TGTGCCAGCAGCTTAGTAGGTAGCGGGAACACCGGGGAGCTGTTTTTT.

V and J are TRBV18 and TRBJ2-2; D is uncertain. Germline-derived CDR1 and CDR2 are KGHSH and LQKENI. Trimming took 2 bases from V and 1 from J, leaving 5 bases between them. This CDR3 contains 14 residues. DNA of the CDR3: TGTGCCAGCTCACCATCTGTGAACACCGGGGAGCTGTTTTTT. Protein: CASSPSVNTGELFF.

The V call is TRBV2, the J call TRBJ2-7, with D possibly being TRBD2 (6 bases). CDR1 is SNHLY and CDR2 is FYNNEI in the germline V gene. The CDR3 is 14 amino acids. V was cut by 8 bases and J by 0 bases, with 14 bases left in between. CDR3 in amino acids: CASRTGVDSYEQYF. For the CDR3, the DNA is TGTGCCAGCCGAACGGGAGTCGACTCCTACGAGCAGTACTTC.

The chain combines TRBV10-2 with TRBJ2-7, with D perhaps TRBD1 (5 bases). The germline V and J ends were trimmed by 5 bases and 0 bases, with 11 bases remaining between them. The germline CDR1 and CDR2 sequences are WSHSY and SAAADI. This CDR3 region has 14 residues. The chain's CDR3 is CASSPDSISYEQYF. In DNA, the CDR3 is TGCGCCAGCAGTCCCGACAGTATCTCCTACGAGCAGTACTTC.

This rearrangement joins TRBV11-2 to TRBJ2-1; TRBD2 matches 8 bases. V was clipped by 5 bases and J by 0 bases; unmatched bases: 6. This CDR3 has 16 amino acids. Germline V gene data show CDR1 as SGHAT and CDR2 as FQNNGV. CDR3 DNA: TGTGCCAGCAGCGATAGACTAGCGCTCTCCTACAATGAGCAGTTCTTC. Amino acids: CASSDRLALSYNEQFF.

In this sample, this clone turned up once. This rearrangement joins TRBV5-1 to TRBJ2-5; TRBD2 agrees at 13 bases. The germline gives CDR1 SGHRS, CDR2 YFSETQ. V was clipped by 5 bases and J by 1 base; unmatched bases: 2. The CDR3 has 15 residues. In DNA, the CDR3 is TGCGCCAGCAGTACTAGCGGGAGGGGCCAAGAGACCCAGTACTTC. Its translation is CASSTSGRGQETQYF.

The V gene is TRBV29-1, the J gene TRBJ2-2, with D maybe TRBD1 (6 bases). CDR1 is SQVTM, CDR2 ANQGSEA, per germline. CDR3 length equals 14 residues. With 3 bases removed from V and 0 bases from J, the gap between germline ends came to 8 bases. CDR3 coding DNA: TGCAGCGTTGAGAACAGGGCGAACACCGGGGAGCTGTTTTTT. Amino acids: CSVENRANTGELFF.

The chain is built from TRBV28 and TRBJ1-2, with 7 bases aligning to TRBD1. The CDR3 has 12 residues. The germline V gene has CDR1 MDHEN and CDR2 SYDVKM. V gave up 5 bases and J gave up 7 bases; unmatched junction bases: 4. The CDR3 spells CASSRDRVGYTF. For the CDR3, the DNA is TGTGCCAGCAGTCGAGACAGGGTTGGCTACACCTTC.

V gene TRBV10-3 combines with J gene TRBJ1-4; the D is unclear. V dropped 3 bases and J dropped 14 bases, with 10 bases sitting between them. Germline-derived CDR1 and CDR2 are ENHRY and SYGVKD. There are 11 residues in the CDR3. The CDR3 reads CAISDSSFLFF. CDR3 sequence (DNA): TGTGCCATCAGTGATAGCAGTTTTCTGTTTTTT.